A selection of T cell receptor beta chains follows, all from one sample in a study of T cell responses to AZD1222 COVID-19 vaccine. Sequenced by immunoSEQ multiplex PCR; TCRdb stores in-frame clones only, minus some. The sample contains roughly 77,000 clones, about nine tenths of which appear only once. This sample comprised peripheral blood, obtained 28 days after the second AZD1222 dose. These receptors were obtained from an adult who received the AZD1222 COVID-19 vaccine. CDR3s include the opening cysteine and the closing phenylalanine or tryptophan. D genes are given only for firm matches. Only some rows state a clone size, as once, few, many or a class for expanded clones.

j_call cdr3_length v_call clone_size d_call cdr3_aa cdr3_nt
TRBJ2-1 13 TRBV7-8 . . CASSDRETGSQFF TGTGCCAGCAGCGACCGCGAAACTGGATCGCAGTTCTTC
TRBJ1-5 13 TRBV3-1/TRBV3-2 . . CASSQNAGQPQHF TGTGCCAGCAGCCAAAATGCGGGTCAGCCCCAGCATTTT
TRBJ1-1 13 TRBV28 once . CASSYLENTEAFF TGTGCCAGCAGTTACCTCGAAAACACTGAAGCTTTCTTT
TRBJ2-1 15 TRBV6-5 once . CASKVVSQGTLEQFF TGTGCCAGCAAGGTTGTATCTCAGGGCACCCTTGAGCAGTTCTTC
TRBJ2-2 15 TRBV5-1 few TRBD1 CASSWDSSPLGELFF TGCGCCAGCAGCTGGGACAGTAGCCCCCTCGGGGAGCTGTTTTTT
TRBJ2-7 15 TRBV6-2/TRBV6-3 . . CASSHGGVSSYEQYF TGTGCCAGCAGCCACGGAGGGGTGAGCTCCTACGAGCAGTACTTC
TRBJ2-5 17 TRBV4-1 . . CASSQALSPGYQETQYF TGCGCCAGCAGCCAAGCCCTCTCTCCCGGGTACCAAGAGACCCAGTACTTC
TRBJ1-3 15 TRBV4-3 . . CASSQSWGSGNTIYF TGCGCCAGCAGCCAATCATGGGGGTCTGGAAACACCATATATTTT
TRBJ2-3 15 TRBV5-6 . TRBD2 CASSPDSGITDTQYF TGTGCCAGCAGCCCCGATAGCGGGATAACAGATACGCAGTATTTT
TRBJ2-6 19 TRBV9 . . CASSVDGRRSYSGANVLTF TGTGCCAGCAGCGTAGATGGGCGACGCTCCTACTCTGGGGCCAACGTCCTGACTTTC
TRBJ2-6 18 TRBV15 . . CATSITERCDKVGNVLTF TGTGCCACCAGCATAACGGAAAGGTGTGACAAAGTCGGGAACGTCCTGACTTTC
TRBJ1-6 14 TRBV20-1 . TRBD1 CSASTGAHNSPLHF TGCAGTGCTAGTACAGGGGCCCATAATTCACCCCTCCACTTT
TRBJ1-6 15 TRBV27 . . CASSLSGPYNSPLHF TGTGCCAGCAGTTTATCGGGGCCCTATAATTCACCCCTCCACTTT